Sequencing of this T cell receptor (beta chain) was carried out in a study of OX40 agonist ivuxolimab in advanced cancers. Background on the study: Patients in dose escalation had liver, melanoma, kidney or head and neck cancers.

Regarding the study as a whole: Determination of antigen specificity was not performed for the expanded peripheral T cells. CD8+ T cells were the subset that, on average, had more expanded clones than CD4+.

The protocol was immunoSEQ multiplex PCR, while the TCRdb copy is restricted to in-frame clones and leaves out a portion. The data show about 7,400 clones, roughly 87% seen once. The CDR3 runs 15 residues. CDR1 and CDR2 (germline): WNHNN, SYGVQD (reference sequence). As for this clone: Its antigen is undetermined. One end of the junction is discordant with germline, which a read error may explain.

The TCR was taken from an adult with an advanced solid tumor such as melanoma, head and neck, liver or kidney cancer. The chain has TRBV10-1 and TRBJ2-6; unclear D gene. The sample consisted of CD4+ or CD8+ T cells sorted from blood, taken in a trial of the OX40 agonist ivuxolimab. CDR3 sequence (DNA): TGCGCCAGCAGTCGTAGGCCAAGATCGCACAAAGTCGGGCCATTC. This encodes CASSRRPRSHKVGPF.